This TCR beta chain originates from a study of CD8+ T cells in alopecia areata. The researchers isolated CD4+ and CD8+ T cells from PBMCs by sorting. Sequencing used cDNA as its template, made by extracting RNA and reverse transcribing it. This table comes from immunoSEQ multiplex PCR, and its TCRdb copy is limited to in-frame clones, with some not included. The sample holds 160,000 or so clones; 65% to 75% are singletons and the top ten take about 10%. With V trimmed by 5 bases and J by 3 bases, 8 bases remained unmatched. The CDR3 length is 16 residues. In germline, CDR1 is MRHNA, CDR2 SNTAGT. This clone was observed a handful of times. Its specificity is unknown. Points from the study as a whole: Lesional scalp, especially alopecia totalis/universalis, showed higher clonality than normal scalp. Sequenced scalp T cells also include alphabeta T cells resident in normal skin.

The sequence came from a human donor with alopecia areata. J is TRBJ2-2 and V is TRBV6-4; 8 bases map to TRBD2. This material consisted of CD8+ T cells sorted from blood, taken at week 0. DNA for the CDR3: TGTGCCAGCAGTCCCGCGGGGACTAGGGACACCGGGGAGCTGTTTTTT. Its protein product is CASSPAGTRDTGELFF.